Included here is one T cell receptor (beta chain) sequence, with context. Germline V CDR1 and CDR2: MNHEY, SVGEGT. V lost 5 bases and J lost 8, with 10 bases in between. The CDR3 covers 12 residues. The RNA input was roughly 0.45 to 1 ug, and it was reverse transcribed with random hexamers. By means of immunoSEQ multiplex PCR, TCR beta CDR3 spanning 54 Vbeta and 13 Jbeta underwent amplification. TCRdb re-analysed the immunoSEQ multiplex PCR reads in MiXCR, keeping a single row per CDR3 protein. Of about 170,000 distinct CDR3 sequences listed, around 96% are singletons. The data were obtained in a study of CD8 T cells in Susac syndrome.

The chain recombines TRBV6-2 or TRBV6-3 with TRBJ2-1; perhaps TRBD1 as D (5 bases). This TCR came from a human donor with Susac syndrome. The sequencing sample was made of CD4+ T cells from PBMCs. This CDR3 is CASSRRVHEQFF. CDR3 nucleotide sequence: TGTGCCAGCAGTCGCAGGGTCCATGAGCAGTTCTTC.